This T cell receptor beta chain was sequenced in a study of regulatory T cells in long-lasting Graves disease. Germline V gene data show CDR1 as DFQATT and CDR2 as SNEGSKA (reference sequence). Trimming removed 7 bases at V and 5 bases at J, with 6 bases between. The CDR3 extends over 10 amino acids. A single count supports this clonotype. The sample's time point: newly diagnosed GD, antithyroid drugs for less than 3 months. Following extraction of RNA from PBMCs, that RNA was used to make the TCR library. CDR3-region Arm-PCR and iRepertoire HTBI primers produced the TCR beta libraries. Via MiXCR, TCRdb re-called the multiplex PCR reads, giving one row per CDR3 protein. The sample contains 500,000 to 700,000 distinct CDR3 sequences, roughly 15% of which appear only once. The sample was also reused in another study, on T cells in Graves' hyperthyroidism and ophthalmopathy.

The chain couples TRBV20-1 to TRBJ2-1; D unresolved. This sequence was found in a woman between 25 and 40 years old with Graves disease. Source: peripheral blood mononuclear cells (PBMCs), taken at new diagnosis, from a patient treated with antithyroid drugs. The CDR3 DNA reads as TGCAGTGGAGCAGACAATGAGCAGTTCTTC. Translated: CSGADNEQFF.